Reported below is one TCR beta chain. This clone was counted a few times. Its binding antigen is unknown. Base qualities are not recorded, but no much larger clone differs from it by a single base. The sample originates from a study of blood T cell repertoires in COVID-19 (dated by TCRdb to the early 2020s). For the study in its entirety: Samples from collaborators originated in the United States, Italy and Spain and spanned both the acute and convalescent phases of COVID-19. A de-identified subject ID, COVID-19 status, age in years and sex were almost always included in the sample metadata. The samples were drawn from the first 160 participants of the ongoing ImmuneRACE study and from under 1,500 subjects provided by 6 global collaborators. The material from the prospective study consisted of cDNA or gDNA derived from T cells, B-cell-depleted T cells, or PBMCs. HLA class I and class II types, where available, came from metadata supplied by the sample provider rather than from assay-based typing. The repertoires were released in a freely available public database meant as a resource for research on the immune response to SARS-CoV-2. Deeply sampled blood TCRbeta repertoires from subjects exposed to, actively infected with, or recovered from COVID-19 were included in the dataset.

Participants in the prospective study were aged roughly 18 to 100 years, lived in 24 United States geographic areas, and enrolled through a virtual design. In the prospective study, cohorts were assigned on the basis of participant-reported clinical history obtained from a screening survey and a study questionnaire. Mobile phlebotomists in the prospective study collected whole blood, serum and a nasopharyngeal or oropharyngeal swab from every participant. Participants in the prospective study had the option to provide additional blood draws and questionnaires over an approximately 2-month period. Blood samples from the prospective study were shipped frozen or at room temperature prior to DNA extraction. The cysteine opens and the phenylalanine closes a CDR3 of 13 amino acids. Left in the record is the CDR3 DNA by itself, 39 bases read in frame from the first base. CDR1 and CDR2, looked up from the germline V gene (reference sequence), are MNHEY and SMNVEV. The germline ends are 8 bases apart after V is trimmed by 0 bases and J by 6 bases.

Results and caveats for the whole study, not just this receptor: How much clinical and demographic metadata was included differed by source and by participant, and the metadata was provided uncurated.

TCRbeta CDR3 regions were amplified from genomic DNA using the immunoSEQ Assay, a bias-controlled multiplex PCR. From the authors' description of their analysis: The number of nucleated cells in each sample was estimated by amplification of reference gene primers within the assay. To quantify the absolute abundance of each unique TCRbeta CDR3 rearrangement, sequence reads were collapsed and filtered. Productive Simpson clonality was computed per sample as the square root of Simpson's diversity index over productive rearrangements. The immuneACCESS repertoire file appears here via TCRdb, limited to in-frame rearrangements. These files lack a portion of the clones; in checked studies, under half of the deficit traces to unresolved V genes, and the cause of the others is not known. D and trimming were read from the DNA, whereas the V and J calls and clone size are those reported in that table. Present in this sample are around 58,000 clones, roughly 80% of which were seen just once. Together, the top ten hold about 4% of the sample.

In this chain, TRBV27 is recombined with TRBJ1-1; a tentative D call is TRBD1 (6 bases match). This sequence originates from a middle-aged woman with acute COVID-19. Sequenced sample: PBMCs or T cells enriched from blood (not recorded which). For the CDR3, the sequence is CASSLSQGAEAFF. The nucleotide sequence reads TGTGCCAGCAGTTTATCACAGGGAGCTGAAGCTTTCTTT.